The next 14 T cell receptor beta chains were all read from a single sample in a study of blood T cells in healthy people across ages. It was with a sample-barcoded 5' primer and a J-beta primer mix that a second PCR of roughly 6 to 12 cycles was run. Via MiXCR, TCRdb re-called the 5' RACE reads, giving one row per CDR3 protein. This sample carries approximately 900,000 distinct CDR3 sequences, roughly 52% of them seen once, and the ten largest clones take around 15%. Sequencing used blood. The receptors originated from a man aged 30 to 45 in good health.

The chain is built from TRBV12-3 or TRBV12-4 and TRBJ2-1, with unresolved D. The CDR3 length is 18 residues. V was pared by 3 bases and J by 5 bases, with 23 bases between. In DNA, the CDR3 is TGTGCCAGCAGTTTCAGTCTCGGCTTGGGATACACCAACAATGAGCAGTTCTTC. Translated: CASSFSLGLGYTNNEQFF.

The table lists this clonotype with many counts. CDR3 loop: CASSQASGPQHF. CDR3 DNA: TGTGCCAGCAGCCAGGCCAGTGGGCCCCAGCATTTT. This chain joins TRBV3-1 and TRBJ1-5, with no clear D. The ends were cut back, 3 bases at V and 9 bases at J, with 9 bases in the middle. Germline-derived CDR1 and CDR2 are LGHDT and YNNKEL (reference sequence). The CDR3 is 12 amino acids. Full variable domain (missing parts from reference TRBV3-1 and TRBJ1-5): DTAVSQTPKYLVTQMGNDKSIKCEQNLGHDTMYWYKQDSKKFLKIMFSYNNKELIINETVPNRFSPKSPDKAHLNLHINSLELGDSAVYFCASSQASGPQHFGDGTRLSIL.

On this clonotype: A clone one base away is much larger, so this may be a read error. The chain joins TRBV4-2 to TRBJ2-5; 9 bases agree with TRBD2. The J call may be incorrect, as the DNA end agrees better with TRBJ2-1. There are 16 residues in the CDR3. Germline V lookup: CDR1 LGHNA, CDR2 YNFKEQ. CDR3 region: CASSPYSGGFQETQFF. The CDR3 bases are TGTGCCAGCAGCCCTTATAGCGGGGGTTTCCAAGAGACCCAGTTCTTC.

With regard to this clonotype: A read error is possible here, since a much larger clone lies one base away. The chain employs TRBV4-1 and TRBJ2-5, with no clear D. CDR1 and CDR2 from the germline V gene are MGHRA and YSYEKL. The CDR3 runs 14 residues. V lost 0 bases to trimming and J lost 11 bases, with 16 bases between them. This chain's CDR3 is CASSQDAGFREQYF. DNA for the CDR3: TGCGCCAGCAGCCAAGATGCCGGTTTTCGTGAGCAGTACTTC.

The rearrangement uses TRBV6-6 and TRBJ1-5; 7 bases are shared with TRBD1. Germline V lookup: CDR1 MNHNY, CDR2 SVGAGI (reference sequence). The CDR3 has 15 residues. Trimming cost V 7 bases and J 1 base; bases outside gene matches: 7. CDR3 sequence: CASIRVDRSNQPQHF. The CDR3 nucleotides read TGTGCCAGCATTCGGGTGGACAGGAGCAATCAGCCCCAGCATTTT.

The genes are TRBV19 and TRBJ2-7; D unresolved. Near its end, the DNA agrees better with TRBJ2-5, so the J call may be wrong. Per germline, CDR1 LNHDA and CDR2 SQIVND (reference sequence). This CDR3 spans 13 amino acids. The CDR3 DNA reads as TGTGCCAGTAGGAAGGCAGGCCAAGAGACCCAGTACTTC. Protein: CASRKAGQETQYF.

The chain employs TRBV29-1 and TRBJ2-7, with D perhaps given as TRBD1 or TRBD2 (5 bases each). Per the germline V gene, CDR1 is SQVTM and CDR2 is ANQGSEA. The CDR3 contains 15 residues. Trimming shortened V by 4 bases and J by 7 bases, and 23 bases separated the two germline ends. The DNA for the CDR3 is TGCAGCGTTGTGGTGGGGGTTTCCTCCTACAATGAGCAGTACTTC. Translating it yields CSVVVGVSSYNEQYF.

The chain carries TRBV15 and TRBJ1-5, with D possibly being TRBD1 (5 bases). Germline V gives CDR1 LNHNV, CDR2 YYDKDF (reference sequence). Trimming shortened V by 3 bases and J by 5 bases, and 8 bases separated the two germline ends. There are 13 residues in the CDR3. CDR3 bases: TGTGCCACCAGCAGGAAAGGGGATCAGCCCCAGCATTTT. It is translated as CATSRKGDQPQHF.

The CDR3 loop is CASSLQGRYEQYF. Written as DNA, the CDR3 is TGTGCCAGCAGTTTACAGGGGCGGTACGAGCAGTACTTC. The chain links TRBV27 to TRBJ2-7; the D gene is possibly TRBD1 (6 bases). Germline V lookup: CDR1 MNHEY, CDR2 SMNVEV (reference sequence). The CDR3 runs to 13 residues. V was pared by 2 bases and J by 4 bases, with 9 bases between.

This chain uses TRBV12-3 or TRBV12-4 with TRBJ2-3, with 11 bases lining up with TRBD2. Germline trimming cut 4 bases from V and 5 bases from J; bases unmatched to any gene: 8. The CDR3 loop spans 16 amino acids. CDR3: CASSWDSGGAVDTQYF. In DNA, the CDR3 is TGTGCCAGCAGTTGGGATAGCGGGGGGGCCGTAGATACGCAGTATTTT.

This clonotype has a count of ten or more. This chain connects TRBV5-1 to TRBJ1-2, with a possible D match to TRBD1 (5 bases). Germline V CDR1 and CDR2: SGHRS, YFSETQ. The CDR3 is 13 amino acids. V was trimmed by 0 bases and J by 4 bases, leaving 7 bases between them. DNA of the CDR3: TGCGCCAGCAGCTTGGAGAGGGGCTATGGCTACACCTTC. Its translation: CASSLERGYGYTF.

V and J are TRBV20-1 and TRBJ2-7, with 10 nucleotides matching TRBD2. The CDR3 is 13 amino acids. V gave up 4 bases and J gave up 11 bases; unmatched junction bases: 11. The germline gives CDR1 DFQATT, CDR2 SNEGSKA (reference sequence). The CDR3 loop reads CSAKIAGGFSEYF. The CDR3 DNA is TGCAGTGCTAAAATAGCGGGGGGTTTTTCAGAGTACTTC.

The chain links TRBV7-3 to TRBJ2-4; 7 positions match TRBD1. With the DNA end fitting TRBJ2-7 better, the J assignment may be wrong. This CDR3 has 15 amino acids. Germline V gene lookup returns CDR1 SGHTA and CDR2 FQGTGA. The CDR3 spells CASSLQTGSNYEQYF. The CDR3 DNA is TGTGCCAGCAGCTTACAGACAGGGAGTAACTACGAGCAGTACTTC.

The chain is built from TRBV29-1 and TRBJ2-7; weak D call: TRBD1 (6 bases). Germline-derived CDR1 and CDR2 are SQVTM and ANQGSEA. V lost 1 base and J 2 bases, leaving 12 bases between the germline ends. The CDR3 is 14 amino acids. CDR3 DNA: TGCAGCGTTGAAGTCGACGGACAGCCCTACGAGCAGTACTTC. Its translation is CSVEVDGQPYEQYF.